The 20 T cell receptor beta chains given below trace back to one sample, sequenced in a study of chemoradiotherapy in HPV16-positive cancers. Here immunoSEQ multiplex PCR was the method, and the copy in TCRdb shows in-frame clones only, minus some. Among some 5,600 clones listed, more than 65% were seen once. This material consisted of tumor tissue, taken from a patient who underwent chemoradiotherapy. The receptors come from a human donor with HPV-associated anogenital cancer.

V usage is TRBV12-5 and J usage is TRBJ2-1, with D unresolved. This CDR3 comprises 12 residues. The germline V gene has CDR1 LGHNT and CDR2 FRNRAP. The V end was cut by 6 bases, the J end by 10 bases, with 13 bases between. The CDR3 coding sequence is TGTGCTAGTGGCCGCGATTTGGGGGAGCAGTTCTTC. It encodes CASGRDLGEQFF.

V is TRBV29-1 and J is TRBJ2-3; 9 bases line up with TRBD2. CDR3 length equals 15 residues. Trimming cost V 8 bases and J 4 bases; bases outside gene matches: 13. Germline V gene data show CDR1 as SQVTM and CDR2 as ANQGSEA. CDR3 sequence (DNA): TGCAGCTCCCGAGGGGGGCTAGCGGGGTCAGATACGCAGTATTTT. Residues: CSSRGGLAGSDTQYF.

This chain uses TRBV6-4 with TRBJ2-7; TRBD1 agrees at 9 bases. The CDR3 is 18 residues long. CDR1 and CDR2 from the germline V gene are MRHNA and SNTAGT. After removal of 1 base from V and 2 bases from J, the junction contained 12 bases not matched to a gene. Written as DNA, the CDR3 is TGTGCCAGCAGTGACTGCCCCCAGCCGGGACAGGGTACCTACGAGCAGTACTTC. Translation: CASSDCPQPGQGTYEQYF.

The chain joins TRBV2 to TRBJ2-7, with D unresolved. Germline V gene data show CDR1 as SNHLY and CDR2 as FYNNEI. The ends were cut back, 5 bases at V and 1 base at J, with 15 bases in the middle. CDR3 length equals 15 residues. CDR3 sequence: CASSSHGTLSYEQYF. CDR3 DNA sequence: TGTGCCAGCAGTTCTCACGGCACGCTGTCCTACGAGCAGTACTTC.

V is TRBV19 and J is TRBJ1-1; no clear D. The CDR3 length is 11 residues. The germline gives CDR1 LNHDA, CDR2 SQIVND (reference sequence). The V gene lost 6 bases and the J gene lost 1 base, with 3 bases spanning the gap. The CDR3, as DNA: TGTGCCAGTAGGGCGAACACTGAAGCTTTCTTT. Translation gives CASRANTEAFF.

The chain links TRBV4-3 to TRBJ1-1, with 8 bases aligning to TRBD1. The germline V gene has CDR1 LGHNA and CDR2 YSLEER. CDR3 length: 19 residues. The ends lost 0 bases at V and 4 bases at J; junction bases unmatched: 16. DNA of the CDR3: TGCGCCAGCAGCCAAGACCGAAGTCAGAGGCAGGGGGCGGGCACTGAAGCTTTCTTT. Translation gives CASSQDRSQRQGAGTEAFF.

This clone was recorded once. This chain connects TRBV7-9 to TRBJ1-2; no clear D gene. The CDR3 extends over 13 amino acids. Germline CDR1 is SEHNR and CDR2 is FQNEAQ (reference sequence). V was cut by 5 bases and J by 4 bases, with 11 bases left in between. The CDR3 is CASSHPRSYGYTF. CDR3 coding DNA: TGTGCCAGCAGCCACCCAAGGAGCTATGGCTACACCTTC.

This chain links TRBV6-1 with TRBJ1-1; D not resolved. Germline V CDR1 and CDR2: MNHNS, SASEGT. The CDR3 covers 13 residues. Trimming removed 7 bases at V and 1 base at J, with 10 bases between. The CDR3 is CASNRLRNTEAFF. The DNA for the CDR3 is TGTGCCAGCAATCGACTGAGGAACACTGAAGCTTTCTTT.

This clone has a single count. The chain is built from TRBV2 and TRBJ1-1, with 8 nucleotides matching TRBD1. Germline V gene data show CDR1 as SNHLY and CDR2 as FYNNEI. After removal of 1 base from V and 1 base from J, the junction contained 8 bases not matched to a gene. This CDR3 has 17 amino acids. For the CDR3, the DNA is TGTGCCAGCAGTGAAGACAGGGGGATAACTACGAACACTGAAGCTTTCTTT. Translation: CASSEDRGITTNTEAFF.

This clone is a singleton in its sample. CDR3 sequence: CASSLSGARGYGYTF. CDR3 nucleotide sequence: TGTGCCAGCAGTTTATCAGGGGCAAGGGGCTATGGCTACACCTTC. The chain couples TRBV28 to TRBJ1-2; tentative D call: TRBD1 (6 bases). Per germline, CDR1 MDHEN and CDR2 SYDVKM. Deletions cut 1 base from V and 4 bases from J, with 13 bases between. This CDR3 comprises 15 residues.

There are a few counts of this clone. This sequence joins TRBV5-4 and TRBJ2-1; weak D call: TRBD2 (5 bases). The germline V gene encodes CDR1 SGHNT and CDR2 YYREEE (reference sequence). Trimming pared 0 bases from V and 0 bases from J, leaving 7 bases between. The CDR3 is made up of 15 amino acids. CDR3 amino acids: CASSLGGLSYNEQFF. CDR3 nucleotides: TGTGCCAGCAGCTTGGGAGGGCTCTCCTACAATGAGCAGTTCTTC.

The chain employs TRBV28 and TRBJ1-2; TRBD1 agrees at 8 bases. Germline V gene sequence: CDR1 MDHEN, CDR2 SYDVKM. V dropped 4 bases and J dropped 7; count of bases not matched to a gene: 11. The CDR3 length is 15 residues. The CDR3, as DNA: TGTGCCAGCAGTTCCGGAACAGGGGGGGTGGTTGGCTACACCTTC. Translating gives CASSSGTGGVVGYTF.

The gene calls are TRBV9 and TRBJ1-2; 9 nucleotides line up with TRBD1. With 4 bases clipped from V and 10 bases from J, the junction kept 11 bases outside the gene matches. The CDR3 loop spans 14 amino acids. Germline V gives CDR1 SGDLS, CDR2 YYNGEE. The CDR3 loop is CASSLSPGTGSYTF. Written as DNA, the CDR3 is TGTGCCAGCAGCCTTTCACCCGGGACAGGGTCCTACACCTTC.

In its sample, this clone is large. This chain connects TRBV5-4 to TRBJ1-2, with D possibly matching TRBD1 (6 bases). The V and J ends lost 1 base and 1 base respectively, with 17 bases between them. CDR3 length equals 17 residues. CDR1 and CDR2 (germline): SGHNT, YYREEE (reference sequence). In DNA, the CDR3 is TGTGCCAGCAGCTTGCTGACAGGCCGACGATTTAACTATGGCTACACCTTC. This translates into CASSLLTGRRFNYGYTF.

Only one count was recorded for this clone. CDR3 loop: CASSLGRYTEAFF. The CDR3 coding sequence is TGTGCCAGCAGTTTAGGGAGATACACTGAAGCTTTCTTT. J is TRBJ1-1 and V is TRBV28; no reliable D call. Germline V gene sequence: CDR1 MDHEN, CDR2 SYDVKM. V lost 2 bases to trimming and J lost 3 bases, with 7 bases between them. The CDR3 sequence is 13 residues long.

This clone showed up just once. V gene TRBV27 combines with J gene TRBJ1-2; the D gene is possibly TRBD1 (6 bases). The length of the CDR3 is 13 residues. V gave up 8 bases and J gave up 4 bases, with 14 bases separating them. Germline loops: CDR1 MNHEY, CDR2 SMNVEV (reference sequence). CDR3 coding DNA: TGTGCCAGCCGGTTAGGGGGACGCTATGGCTACACCTTC. It yields the protein CASRLGGRYGYTF.

This clone was seen a few times. The chain joins TRBV5-1 to TRBJ2-5; D unresolved. Germline V lookup: CDR1 SGHRS, CDR2 YFSETQ. The CDR3 totals 15 residues. Deletions cut 0 bases from V and 5 bases from J, with 14 bases between. In DNA form, the CDR3 reads TGCGCCAGCAGCTTGGGTTATGGCAGCCAGGAGACCCAGTACTTC. It codes for CASSLGYGSQETQYF. Filled out from reference TRBV5-1 and TRBJ2-5, the complete variable domain reads KAGVTQTPRYLIKTRGQQVTLSCSPISGHRSVSWYQQTPGQGLQFLFEYFSETQRNKGNFPGRFSGRQFSNSRSEMNVSTLELGDSALYLCASSLGYGSQETQYFGPGTRLLVL.

This chain links TRBV27 with TRBJ2-5; 11 bases are a match to TRBD1. CDR3 size: 16 residues. The germline V gene encodes CDR1 MNHEY and CDR2 SMNVEV (reference sequence). With 3 bases clipped from V and 5 bases from J, the junction kept 8 bases outside the gene matches. As DNA, the CDR3 is TGTGCCAGCAGTTTCAGGGGACAGGGGGTTCGGGAGACCCAGTACTTC. This gives the protein CASSFRGQGVRETQYF.

This chain links TRBV7-9 with TRBJ1-2; D is possibly TRBD1 (5 bases). Germline V gene sequence: CDR1 SEHNR, CDR2 FQNEAQ (reference sequence). CDR3 length equals 12 residues. Trimming cost V 0 bases and J 8 bases, with 7 bases left between them. The CDR3 here is CASSLAGDGYTF. CDR3 in DNA: TGTGCCAGCAGCTTAGCAGGGGACGGCTACACCTTC. The entire variable domain, with the rest obtained from reference TRBV7-9 and TRBJ1-2, is as follows: DTGVSQNPRHKITKRGQNVTFRCDPISEHNRLYWYRQTLGQGPEFLTYFQNEAQLEKSRLLSDRFSAERPKGSFSTLEIQRTEQGDSAMYLCASSLAGDGYTFGSGTRLTVV.

This chain connects TRBV5-1 to TRBJ1-1; D uncertain. The V end was cut by 0 bases, the J end by 0 bases, with 15 bases between. CDR3 size: 17 residues. Germline assignment: CDR1 SGHRS and CDR2 YFSETQ. DNA for the CDR3: TGCGCCAGCAGCTTGGCCGATATGGCTTCCATGAACACTGAAGCTTTCTTT. Amino acids: CASSLADMASMNTEAFF.